One and the same sample provided the 26 T cell receptor beta chains below, sequenced in a study of long-term antiretroviral therapy in people with HIV. The assay used was immunoSEQ (version v3.0), run at survey level. TCRdb's table, derived via immunoSEQ multiplex PCR, lists solely in-frame clones and lacks some. The repertoire has around 16,000 clones, 78% of them found once; the top ten carry about 14%. The sample here was unsorted PBMCs, taken 3.2 to 3.4 years after starting antiretroviral therapy. These receptors all stem from a woman in her 40s with HIV.

The chain has TRBV7-9 and TRBJ2-1; no clear D gene. Germline CDR1 reads SEHNR; CDR2 reads FQNEAQ (reference sequence). The germline V and J ends were trimmed by 6 bases and 5 bases, with 14 bases remaining between them. The CDR3 extends over 14 amino acids. CDR3 residues: CASSPRLEDNEQFF. CDR3 DNA sequence: TGTGCCAGCAGTCCACGTCTTGAGGACAATGAGCAGTTCTTC.

The J gene is TRBJ1-2, the V gene TRBV7-9; 11 bases map to TRBD1. V shed 1 base and J 8 bases; nucleotides not matched to a gene: 6. The CDR3 has 15 residues. Germline V lookup: CDR1 SEHNR, CDR2 FQNEAQ (reference sequence). CDR3 nucleotides: TGTGCCAGCAGCTTAGGGACAGGGGGCTCGGAGGGCTACACCTTC. As protein: CASSLGTGGSEGYTF.

This chain links TRBV5-1 with TRBJ2-2; tentative D call: TRBD1 (6 bases). Germline V CDR1 and CDR2: SGHRS, YFSETQ. Trimming stripped 3 bases from V and 4 bases from J, with 13 bases between. The CDR3 loop spans 15 amino acids. The CDR3 reads CASSWGTGTTGELFF. As DNA, the CDR3 is TGCGCCAGCAGCTGGGGCACAGGGACCACCGGGGAGCTGTTTTTT.

The J gene is TRBJ1-2, the V gene TRBV6-1; no clear D. CDR1 MNHNS and CDR2 SASEGT come from the germline V gene. Trimming took off 2 bases at V and 8 bases at J, with 12 bases between the two ends. This CDR3 comprises 13 residues. The CDR3: CASSELGFRGYTF. In DNA form, the CDR3 reads TGTGCCAGCAGTGAATTGGGGTTTCGGGGCTACACCTTC.

This chain uses TRBV7-9 with TRBJ1-2; 8 bases match TRBD1. J lost 5 bases, V lost 2 bases, and 7 bases had no gene match. The CDR3 length is 15 residues. Germline V CDR1 and CDR2: SEHNR, FQNEAQ (reference sequence). CDR3 in amino acids: CASSLSSGGEYGYTF. The CDR3 nucleotides read TGTGCCAGCAGCTTAAGTTCAGGGGGCGAGTATGGCTACACCTTC.

This clone showed up just a few times. CDR3 coding DNA: TGCGCCAGCAGCGCCCGGACCGACCCTAACTATGGCTACACCTTC. It encodes CASSARTDPNYGYTF. The V gene is TRBV5-1, the J gene TRBJ1-2; D call uncertain. The CDR3 extends over 15 amino acids. Trimming stripped 4 bases from V and 0 bases from J, with 13 bases between. Per germline, CDR1 SGHRS and CDR2 YFSETQ.

The chain has TRBV5-1 and TRBJ2-5; D is possibly TRBD1 or TRBD2 (5 bases each). Deletions cut 1 base from V and 4 bases from J, with 11 bases between. Germline CDR1 reads SGHRS; CDR2 reads YFSETQ. The CDR3 length is 14 residues. The CDR3 nucleotides are TGCGCCAGCAGCTTGTCGGGGCAGGGAGAGACCCAGTACTTC. It specifies CASSLSGQGETQYF.

The J gene is TRBJ1-2, the V gene TRBV6-1; 8 positions match TRBD1. Germline-derived CDR1 and CDR2 are MNHNS and SASEGT. V lost 3 bases to trimming and J lost 4 bases; unmatched junction nucleotides: 7. This CDR3 is built from 15 residues. DNA of the CDR3: TGTGCCAGCAGTGACTCTGGACAGGGTATCTATGGCTACACCTTC. Protein: CASSDSGQGIYGYTF.

The chain has TRBV30 and TRBJ2-6, with D perhaps TRBD2 (5 bases). This CDR3 is built from 14 residues. V lost 0 bases to trimming and J lost 4 bases, with 7 bases between them. CDR1 and CDR2 from the germline V gene are GTSNPN and SVGIG (reference sequence). CDR3 loop: CAWSVRGGANVLTF. CDR3 DNA sequence: TGTGCCTGGAGTGTACGGGGAGGGGCCAACGTCCTGACTTTC.

This clone was seen a few times. The chain recombines TRBV15 with TRBJ1-2; D uncertain. In germline, CDR1 is LNHNV, CDR2 YYDKDF (reference sequence). V dropped 0 bases and J dropped 5 bases, with 13 bases sitting between them. This CDR3 is 15 amino acids long. CDR3 DNA sequence: TGTGCCACCAGCAGAGAAGCCGGAGTCTGGTATGGCTACACCTTC. Translating gives CATSREAGVWYGYTF.

The gene calls are TRBV7-2 and TRBJ2-3; TRBD2 agrees at 11 bases. CDR1 is SGHTA and CDR2 is FQGNSA in the germline V gene. The CDR3 has 19 amino acids. Losses at the gene ends were 5 bases for V and 2 bases for J; bases not matched to a gene: 15. The CDR3: CASSRVSGTSGRLTDTQYF. CDR3 bases: TGTGCCAGCAGCAGGGTCTCCGGGACTAGCGGACGACTCACAGATACGCAGTATTTT.

In its sample, this clone was seen once. This CDR3 reads CASSRDSMNTEAFF. The CDR3 DNA reads as TGTGCCAGCAGTCGGGACAGCATGAACACTGAAGCTTTCTTT. V is TRBV27 and J is TRBJ1-1; 7 bases align to TRBD1. Germline-derived CDR1 and CDR2 are MNHEY and SMNVEV (reference sequence). The length of the CDR3 is 14 residues. V shed 5 bases and J 0 bases; nucleotides not matched to a gene: 3.

The chain carries TRBV7-8 and TRBJ1-4; D is undetermined. Germline lookup yields CDR1 SGHVS and CDR2 FQNEAQ. Trimming shortened V by 4 bases and J by 5 bases, and 5 bases separated the two germline ends. The CDR3 spans 12 residues. CDR3 DNA: TGTGCCAGCAGCTATCGCAATGAAAAACTGTTTTTT. Protein product: CASSYRNEKLFF.

V usage is TRBV10-3 and J usage is TRBJ2-7; D is undetermined. The V and J ends lost 4 bases and 3 bases respectively, with 7 bases between them. Per germline, CDR1 ENHRY and CDR2 SYGVKD. CDR3 size: 12 residues. For the CDR3, the DNA is TGTGCCATCAGTGGCAGCAGCTACGAGCAGTACTTC. It encodes CAISGSSYEQYF.

The V call is TRBV18, the J call TRBJ1-1; 7 nucleotides agree with TRBD1. This CDR3 is built from 16 residues. Unmatched junction bases numbered 6, after V lost 2 bases and J lost 0 bases. In germline, CDR1 is KGHSH, CDR2 LQKENI. CDR3 coding DNA: TGTGCCAGCTCACCATCAAACAGGGGCATGAACACTGAAGCTTTCTTT. It is translated as CASSPSNRGMNTEAFF.

The chain combines TRBV4-3 with TRBJ2-7; D is ambiguous. Per the germline V gene, CDR1 is LGHNA and CDR2 is YSLEER. The CDR3 is made up of 13 amino acids. V lost 4 bases, J lost 0 bases, and 7 bases lay in between. CDR3 loop: CASSLTISYEQYF. In DNA form, the CDR3 reads TGCGCCAGCAGCCTTACCATCTCCTACGAGCAGTACTTC.

This clone was detected a few times. The rearrangement links TRBV9 to TRBJ2-7; 7 positions match TRBD1. The CDR3 runs 13 residues. Germline V lookup: CDR1 SGDLS, CDR2 YYNGEE. The ends lost 7 bases at V and 1 base at J; junction bases unmatched: 5. CDR3 nucleotides: TGTGCCAGCGGACCGGGACAGTCCTACGAGCAGTACTTC. It encodes CASGPGQSYEQYF.

The chain uses TRBV5-5 and TRBJ1-5; the D is unclear. Germline CDR1 reads SGHKS; CDR2 reads YYEKEE (reference sequence). The V and J ends lost 0 bases and 5 bases respectively, with 6 bases between them. This CDR3 spans 13 amino acids. This chain's CDR3 is CASSLVADQPQHF. In nucleotides, the CDR3 is TGTGCCAGCAGCTTGGTGGCGGATCAGCCCCAGCATTTT.

V usage is TRBV7-2 and J usage is TRBJ1-5; TRBD1 agrees at 7 bases. The CDR3 contains 14 residues. Germline V lookup: CDR1 SGHTA, CDR2 FQGNSA. Losses at the gene ends were 5 bases for V and 1 base for J; bases not matched to a gene: 2. CDR3 in amino acids: CASSLGQSNQPQHF. In DNA form, the CDR3 reads TGTGCCAGCAGCCTGGGACAGAGCAATCAGCCCCAGCATTTT.

The chain has TRBV19 and TRBJ1-3; D remains ambiguous. V gave up 6 bases and J gave up 0 bases, with 12 bases separating them. There are 15 residues in the CDR3. Germline loops: CDR1 LNHDA, CDR2 SQIVND (reference sequence). In DNA, the CDR3 is TGTGCCAGTAGCGGTAGACGGTACTCTGGAAACACCATATATTTT. Its protein is CASSGRRYSGNTIYF.

The DNA for the CDR3 is TGTGCCTGGAGTTTTGACAGGGGGAACTATGGCTACACCTTC. Its protein product is CAWSFDRGNYGYTF. V is TRBV30 and J is TRBJ1-2; 9 bases are shared with TRBD1. The CDR3 length is 14 residues. Germline-derived CDR1 and CDR2 are GTSNPN and SVGIG (reference sequence). J gave up 2 bases and V 2 bases, and 3 bases lay outside the gene matches.

The chain uses TRBV2 and TRBJ1-2; TRBD1 agrees at 12 bases. The V segment lost 4 bases and the J segment 6 bases; nucleotides outside the gene matches: 6. In germline, CDR1 is SNHLY, CDR2 FYNNEI. The CDR3 loop spans 15 amino acids. Here the CDR3 reads CASSAGTGGGDGYTF. The CDR3 region has the DNA TGTGCCAGCAGTGCCGGGACAGGGGGCGGGGATGGCTACACCTTC.

The CDR3 sequence: CASSLGSVTANTEAFF. CDR3 in DNA: TGTGCCAGCAGCTTAGGCAGTGTGACAGCAAACACTGAAGCTTTCTTT. The V call is TRBV7-8, the J call TRBJ1-1, with TRBD1 as a possible D gene (5 bases). CDR1 and CDR2 (germline): SGHVS, FQNEAQ. With 1 base removed from V and 2 bases from J, the gap between germline ends came to 14 bases. This CDR3 spans 16 amino acids.

This sequence joins TRBV27 and TRBJ1-1, with a possible D match to TRBD1 (5 bases). V shed 1 base and J shed 0 bases, with 15 bases lying between them. CDR3 length equals 17 residues. Germline V gene lookup returns CDR1 MNHEY and CDR2 SMNVEV (reference sequence). The CDR3 nucleotides read TGTGCCAGCAGTTTATTGGGGGGTGGGGTCATGAACACTGAAGCTTTCTTT. It yields the protein CASSLLGGGVMNTEAFF.

The V and J genes are TRBV6-6 and TRBJ2-1; tentative D call: TRBD2 (5 bases). V was pared by 5 bases and J by 0 bases, with 11 bases between. The V gene's germline CDR1 is MNHNY and CDR2 SVGAGI (reference sequence). This CDR3 is built from 15 residues. The DNA of the CDR3 is TGTGCCAGCAGTGATCGGGGTCTCTCCTACAATGAGCAGTTCTTC. As protein: CASSDRGLSYNEQFF.

The V and J genes are TRBV5-1 and TRBJ1-1, with D unclear. The V gene's germline CDR1 is SGHRS and CDR2 YFSETQ. The CDR3 loop spans 13 amino acids. V lost 4 bases and J 3 bases, leaving 10 bases between the germline ends. CDR3 amino acids: CASSPGWDTEAFF. In nucleotides, the CDR3 is TGCGCCAGCAGCCCCGGATGGGACACTGAAGCTTTCTTT.